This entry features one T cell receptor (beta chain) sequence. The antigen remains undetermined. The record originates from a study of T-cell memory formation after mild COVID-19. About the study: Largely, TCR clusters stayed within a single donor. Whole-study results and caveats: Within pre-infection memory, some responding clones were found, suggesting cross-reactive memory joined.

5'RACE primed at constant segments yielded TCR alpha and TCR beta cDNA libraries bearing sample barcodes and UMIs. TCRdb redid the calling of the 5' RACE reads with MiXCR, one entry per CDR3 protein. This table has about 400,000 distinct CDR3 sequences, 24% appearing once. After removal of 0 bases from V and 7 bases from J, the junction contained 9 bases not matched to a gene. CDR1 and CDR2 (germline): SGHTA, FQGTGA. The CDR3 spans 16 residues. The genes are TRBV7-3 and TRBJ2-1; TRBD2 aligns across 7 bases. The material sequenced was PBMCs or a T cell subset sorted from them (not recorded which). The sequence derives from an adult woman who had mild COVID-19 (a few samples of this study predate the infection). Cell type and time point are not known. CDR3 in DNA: TGTGCCAGCAGCTTAACTGGGCAGCGGGGTAAAAATGAGCAGTTCTTC. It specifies CASSLTGQRGKNEQFF.